The source of this T cell receptor beta chain is a study of human T cells and chemical hapten exposure. The CDR3 totals 14 residues. Germline CDR1 and CDR2: KGHDR and SFDVKD. J lost 5 bases, V lost 2 bases, and 1 base had no gene match. The time point was: pre-sensitization, week 0. Documented treatment: therapeutic diphenylcyclopropenone sensitization with weekly scalp DPC. TCRdb fed the RACE reads into MiXCR, producing one record per CDR3 protein. The sample consists of about 260,000 distinct CDR3 sequences, more than 6.5% of them appearing once. This clonotype was seen a few times. This chain connects TRBV24-1 to TRBJ1-2; TRBD1 aligns across 10 bases. The TCR comes from a woman in her thirties or forties with alopecia areata. Some clones in this sample may be carry-over from other donors' samples. This material consisted of whole blood, taken in connection with sensitization to the hapten diphenylcyclopropenone (DPC). DNA of the CDR3: TGTGCCACCAGTGATTGGGACAGGGGATATGGCTACACCTTC. It is translated as CATSDWDRGYGYTF.